This entry lists 8 T cell receptor beta chains sequenced from one sample in a study of siplizumab effects on memory and regulatory T cells. TCRdb's table, derived via immunoSEQ multiplex PCR, lists solely in-frame clones and lacks some. Among about 100,000 clones, approximately 94% were seen once, and the ten largest hold 1% to 1.5%. The sample comprised non-Treg CD4+ T cells sorted from blood. These receptors came from a human donor in good health.

The V and J genes are TRBV28 and TRBJ1-5; D not certain. Trimming removed 7 bases at V and 3 bases at J, with 7 bases between. Germline V gene data show CDR1 as MDHEN and CDR2 as SYDVKM. This CDR3 has 12 residues. Here the CDR3 reads CASNINNQPQHF. Here the CDR3 DNA reads TGTGCCAGCAACATAAACAATCAGCCCCAGCATTTT.

The rearrangement uses TRBV28 and TRBJ2-7; 8 positions agree with TRBD2. This CDR3 contains 16 residues. Germline lookup yields CDR1 MDHEN and CDR2 SYDVKM. J gave up 3 bases and V 3 bases, and 10 bases lay outside the gene matches. DNA of the CDR3: TGTGCCAGCAGTTTCGCCGCGGGGGGCGCAAACTACGAGCAGTACTTC. Translation: CASSFAAGGANYEQYF. Full variable domain (outside the CDR3, taken from reference TRBV28 and TRBJ2-7): DVKVTQSSRYLVKRTGEKVFLECVQDMDHENMFWYRQDPGLGLRLIYFSYDVKMKEKGDIPEGYSVSREKKERFSLILESASTNQTSMYLCASSFAAGGANYEQYFGPGTRLTVT.

This rearrangement joins TRBV6-1 to TRBJ1-4; unclear D gene. The germline V gene has CDR1 MNHNS and CDR2 SASEGT. There are 14 residues in the CDR3. Trimming took off 1 base at V and 7 bases at J, with 10 bases between the two ends. Here the CDR3 DNA reads TGTGCCAGCAGTGAAGGAGACAAGCGTGAAAAACTGTTTTTT. Its translation: CASSEGDKREKLFF.

The chain links TRBV13 to TRBJ1-2; TRBD1 is a possible D gene (6 bases). The CDR3 loop spans 15 amino acids. Per germline, CDR1 PRHDT and CDR2 FYEKMQ (reference sequence). Trimming removed 1 base from V and 0 bases from J, with 9 bases in between. The CDR3 sequence is CASSLADRSNYGYTF. In DNA, the CDR3 is TGTGCCAGCAGCTTAGCAGACAGGTCTAACTATGGCTACACCTTC. The variable domain in full, with the rest retrieved from reference TRBV13 and TRBJ1-2, is AAGVIQSPRHLIKEKRETATLKCYPIPRHDTVYWYQQGPGQDPQFLISFYEKMQSDKGSIPDRFSAQQFSDYHSELNMSSLELGDSALYFCASSLADRSNYGYTFGSGTRLTVV.

This clone has a single count. This chain connects TRBV6-1 to TRBJ2-7; D may be TRBD1 (5 bases). This CDR3 has 12 residues. Germline assignment: CDR1 MNHNS and CDR2 SASEGT. V lost 6 bases to trimming and J lost 2 bases, with 8 bases between them. The CDR3 region is CASRLGPYEQYF. CDR3 in DNA: TGTGCCAGCAGGTTGGGGCCCTACGAGCAGTACTTC.

The rearrangement links TRBV11-3 to TRBJ2-2; possibly TRBD1 for D (5 bases). The CDR3 runs 14 residues. The V gene's germline CDR1 is SGHNT and CDR2 YENEEA. The V end was cut by 5 bases, the J end by 2 bases, with 9 bases between. CDR3: CASSHQGNTGELFF. DNA of the CDR3: TGTGCCAGCAGCCACCAGGGAAACACCGGGGAGCTGTTTTTT.

This clone showed up just once. This chain connects TRBV7-9 to TRBJ2-7; D may be TRBD1 or TRBD2 (5 bases each). Deletions cut 1 base from V and 4 bases from J, with 14 bases between. The germline V gene has CDR1 SEHNR and CDR2 FQNEAQ (reference sequence). This CDR3 is 15 amino acids long. The CDR3 protein is CASSLVGGLGYEQYF. Here the CDR3 DNA reads TGTGCCAGCAGCTTAGTTGGGGGTCTCGGGTACGAGCAGTACTTC.

The chain joins TRBV10-3 to TRBJ2-4, with TRBD2 matching 9 bases. The germline gives CDR1 ENHRY, CDR2 SYGVKD. J was trimmed by 0 bases and V by 0 bases; bases with no gene match: 3. This CDR3 comprises 17 residues. The DNA of the CDR3 is TGTGCCATCAGTGAGTCAGCTAGCGGGATAGCCAAAAACATTCAGTACTTC. Encoded protein: CAISESASGIAKNIQYF.